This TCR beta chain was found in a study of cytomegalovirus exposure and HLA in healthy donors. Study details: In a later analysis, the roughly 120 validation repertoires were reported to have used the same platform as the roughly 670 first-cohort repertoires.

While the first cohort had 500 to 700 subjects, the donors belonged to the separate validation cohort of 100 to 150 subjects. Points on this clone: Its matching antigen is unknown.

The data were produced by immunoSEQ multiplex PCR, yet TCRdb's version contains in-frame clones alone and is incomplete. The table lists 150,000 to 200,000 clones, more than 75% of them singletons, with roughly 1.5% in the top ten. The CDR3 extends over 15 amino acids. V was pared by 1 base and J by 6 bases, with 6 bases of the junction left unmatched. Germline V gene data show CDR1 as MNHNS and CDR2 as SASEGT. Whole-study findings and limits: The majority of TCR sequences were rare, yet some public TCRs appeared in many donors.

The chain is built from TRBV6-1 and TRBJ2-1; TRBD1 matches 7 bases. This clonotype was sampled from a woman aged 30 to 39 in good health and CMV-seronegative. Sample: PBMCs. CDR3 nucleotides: TGTGCCAGCAGTGAAGTGACAGGGTCGGGCAATGAGCAGTTCTTC. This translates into CASSEVTGSGNEQFF.